These 14 T cell receptor beta chains came from one sample sequenced in a study of T cell changes during pregnancy in multiple sclerosis. The method was immunoSEQ multiplex PCR; TCRdb's version includes in-frame clones alone and lacks a portion of them. Of about 36,000 clones listed, about 92% are singletons. Source: CD4+ T cells from peripheral blood mononuclear cells, taken in the first trimester of pregnancy. These TCRs come from a female donor with multiple sclerosis, enrolled in a pregnancy study.

This clone is a singleton in its sample. This sequence joins TRBV27 and TRBJ2-1; 13 positions agree with TRBD2. The germline CDR1 and CDR2 sequences are MNHEY and SMNVEV (reference sequence). CDR3 length: 20 amino acids. V lost 3 bases to trimming and J lost 0 bases; unmatched junction nucleotides: 11. The CDR3 DNA follows: TGTGCCAGCAGTTTTCTTCGCTCCGGGACTAGCGGGAACTCCTACAATGAGCAGTTCTTC. The encoded protein is CASSFLRSGTSGNSYNEQFF.

This chain connects TRBV6-1 to TRBJ2-4; 8 bases are shared with TRBD1. This CDR3 spans 15 amino acids. The trim removed 5 bases at V and 1 base at J, leaving 4 bases unmatched. CDR1 MNHNS and CDR2 SASEGT come from the germline V gene. CDR3 DNA sequence: TGTGCCAGCAGTCCTTGGACAGGGGCCAAAAACATTCAGTACTTC. Protein sequence: CASSPWTGAKNIQYF.

This chain links TRBV9 with TRBJ2-2, with 8 positions matching TRBD1. Germline assignment: CDR1 SGDLS and CDR2 YYNGEE. V was pared by 5 bases and J by 5 bases, with 2 bases of the junction left unmatched. The CDR3 spans 13 residues. CDR3 sequence reads: CASRQGATGELFF. CDR3 sequence (DNA): TGTGCCAGCAGGCAGGGGGCGACCGGGGAGCTGTTTTTT.

The chain is built from TRBV19 and TRBJ1-2; no reliable D call. V lost 4 bases to trimming and J lost 8 bases, with 26 bases between them. CDR1 LNHDA and CDR2 SQIVND come from the germline V gene (reference sequence). This CDR3 has 17 residues. The CDR3 DNA sequence: TGTGCCAGTAGTACCAGTACTGCAGCACTCAAGACTAGGGGCTACACCTTC. Amino acids: CASSTSTAALKTRGYTF.

The V call is TRBV28, the J call TRBJ1-5; 8 bases match TRBD1. Germline V CDR1 and CDR2: MDHEN, SYDVKM. V lost 7 bases to trimming and J lost 0 bases; unmatched junction nucleotides: 5. The CDR3 runs 15 residues. The CDR3 DNA follows: TGTGCCAGCATAGCAGGGGGCCTTAGCAATCAGCCCCAGCATTTT. It codes for CASIAGGLSNQPQHF.

This chain links TRBV2 with TRBJ1-1; D possibly corresponds to TRBD1 (5 bases). Trimming cost V 4 bases and J 0 bases, with 9 bases left between them. Germline values: CDR1 SNHLY, CDR2 FYNNEI. The CDR3 sequence is 14 residues long. CDR3 nucleotides: TGTGCCAGCAGTGTAGACAGACTGAACACTGAAGCTTTCTTT. Its translation: CASSVDRLNTEAFF. The full variable domain, with the rest looked up from reference TRBV2 and TRBJ1-1, is EPEVTQTPSHQVTQMGQEVILRCVPISNHLYFYWYRQILGQKVEFLVSFYNNEISEKSEIFDDQFSVERPDGSNFTLKIRSTKLEDSAMYFCASSVDRLNTEAFFGQGTRLTVV.

The chain joins TRBV7-8 to TRBJ2-7; TRBD2 agrees at 12 bases. Germline values: CDR1 SGHVS, CDR2 FQNEAQ. This CDR3 spans 16 amino acids. After removal of 7 bases from V and 3 bases from J, the junction contained 10 bases not matched to a gene. For the CDR3, the DNA is TGTGCCAGCACCTTTGGACTAGCGGGAAGGAGCTACGAGCAGTACTTC. This sequence encodes CASTFGLAGRSYEQYF.

This clone was recorded only once. The V and J genes are TRBV2 and TRBJ2-1; TRBD1 matches 7 bases. Germline lookup yields CDR1 SNHLY and CDR2 FYNNEI. V shed 6 bases and J 9 bases; nucleotides not matched to a gene: 2. The CDR3 runs 11 residues. The CDR3 protein is CASRGTAEQFF. The DNA for the CDR3 is TGTGCCAGCAGGGGGACAGCTGAGCAGTTCTTC.

The chain is built from TRBV23-1 and TRBJ1-1, with 7 bases that match TRBD1. TRBV23-1 is noted as an ORF with a role that remains uncertain. The CDR3 length is 17 residues. Losses at the gene ends were 9 bases for V and 6 bases for J; bases not matched to a gene: 22. CDR3 nucleotide sequence: TGCGCCAGACTGACATGGTGCCCTAAGAGAGGACAGGCTGAAGCTTTCTTT. It specifies CARLTWCPKRGQAEAFF.

This sequence joins TRBV5-1 and TRBJ1-1; the D is unclear. Germline CDR1 reads SGHRS; CDR2 reads YFSETQ. The CDR3 contains 14 residues. Trimming stripped 2 bases from V and 0 bases from J, with 8 bases between. CDR3 loop: CASSFGRVNTEAFF. The CDR3 DNA reads TGCGCCAGCAGCTTCGGGAGGGTGAACACTGAAGCTTTCTTT. Full variable domain (rest looked up from reference TRBV5-1 and TRBJ1-1): KAGVTQTPRYLIKTRGQQVTLSCSPISGHRSVSWYQQTPGQGLQFLFEYFSETQRNKGNFPGRFSGRQFSNSRSEMNVSTLELGDSALYLCASSFGRVNTEAFFGQGTRLTVV.

This clone was seen only once. The chain uses TRBV6-1 and TRBJ1-3; D is undetermined. CDR3 length: 15 residues. V was cut by 8 bases and J by 1 base, with 15 bases left in between. Germline-derived CDR1 and CDR2 are MNHNS and SASEGT. The CDR3 protein is CASLPTVTSGNTIYF. DNA for the CDR3: TGTGCCAGCCTACCTACGGTGACATCTGGAAACACCATATATTTT.

CDR3 nucleotides: TGTGCCAGTAGTATAGGACCGACGCGGACTGAAGCTTTCTTT. Protein product: CASSIGPTRTEAFF. The V call is TRBV19, the J call TRBJ1-1; no clear D. The V end lost 1 base, the J end lost 5 bases, and 11 bases lay between the germline ends. CDR3 length: 14 residues. Germline CDR1 is LNHDA and CDR2 is SQIVND (reference sequence).

V and J are TRBV5-1 and TRBJ1-6; a weak D match, TRBD1 (5 bases). The CDR3 length is 14 residues. Germline CDR1 and CDR2: SGHRS and YFSETQ. Trimming stripped 1 base from V and 7 bases from J, with 9 bases between. CDR3 sequence reads: CASSLTGPNSPLHF. The CDR3 nucleotides are TGCGCCAGCAGCTTGACAGGCCCCAATTCACCCCTCCACTTT. Drawing the rest from reference TRBV5-1 and TRBJ1-6, the complete variable domain is KAGVTQTPRYLIKTRGQQVTLSCSPISGHRSVSWYQQTPGQGLQFLFEYFSETQRNKGNFPGRFSGRQFSNSRSEMNVSTLELGDSALYLCASSLTGPNSPLHFGNGTRLTVT.

This chain links TRBV5-1 with TRBJ1-4; TRBD1 matches at 7 bases. The germline V gene has CDR1 SGHRS and CDR2 YFSETQ. There are 14 residues in the CDR3. The ends lost 1 base at V and 4 bases at J; junction bases unmatched: 1. The CDR3 sequence is CASSLQGVNEKLFF. CDR3 DNA: TGCGCCAGCAGCTTGCAGGGGGTTAATGAAAAACTGTTTTTT.